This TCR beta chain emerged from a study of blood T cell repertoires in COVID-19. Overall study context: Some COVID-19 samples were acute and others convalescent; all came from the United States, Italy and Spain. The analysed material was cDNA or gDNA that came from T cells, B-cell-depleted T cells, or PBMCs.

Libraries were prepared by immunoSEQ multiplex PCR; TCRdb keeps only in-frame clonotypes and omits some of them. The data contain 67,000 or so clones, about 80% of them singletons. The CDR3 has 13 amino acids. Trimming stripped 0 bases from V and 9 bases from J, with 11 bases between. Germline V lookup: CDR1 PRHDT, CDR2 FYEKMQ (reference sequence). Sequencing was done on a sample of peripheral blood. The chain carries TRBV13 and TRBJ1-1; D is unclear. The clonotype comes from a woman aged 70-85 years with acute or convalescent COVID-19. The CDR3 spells CASSLGEYQQAFF. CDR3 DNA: TGTGCCAGCAGCTTAGGCGAGTATCAACAAGCTTTCTTT. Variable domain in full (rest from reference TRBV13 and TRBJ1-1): AAGVIQSPRHLIKEKRETATLKCYPIPRHDTVYWYQQGPGQDPQFLISFYEKMQSDKGSIPDRFSAQQFSDYHSELNMSSLELGDSALYFCASSLGEYQQAFFGQGTRLTVV.